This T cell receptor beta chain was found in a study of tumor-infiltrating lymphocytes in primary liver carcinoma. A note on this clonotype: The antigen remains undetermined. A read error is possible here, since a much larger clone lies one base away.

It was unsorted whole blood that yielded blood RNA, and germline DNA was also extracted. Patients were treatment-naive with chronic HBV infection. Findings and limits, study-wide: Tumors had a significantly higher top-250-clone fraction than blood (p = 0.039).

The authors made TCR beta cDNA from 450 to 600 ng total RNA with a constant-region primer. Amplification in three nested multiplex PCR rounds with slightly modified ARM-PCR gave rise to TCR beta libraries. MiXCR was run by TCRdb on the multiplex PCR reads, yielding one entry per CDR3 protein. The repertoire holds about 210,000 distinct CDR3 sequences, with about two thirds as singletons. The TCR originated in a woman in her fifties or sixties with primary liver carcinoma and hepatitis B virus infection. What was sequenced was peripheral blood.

CDR3 protein: CASSHSSREGNTIYF. Here the CDR3 DNA reads TGTGCCAGCAGTCACTCGTCCAGGGAAGGAAACACCATATATTTT. This chain connects TRBV6-6 to TRBJ1-3; possible D gene TRBD1, 5 bases. Looked up from germline, CDR1 is MNHNY and CDR2 is SVGAGI (reference sequence). There are 15 residues in the CDR3.